The 10 T cell receptor beta chains in this list originate from one sample, sequenced in a study of T cells in localized non-small cell lung cancer. TCRdb keeps only in-frame clones here, not all; method: immunoSEQ multiplex PCR. The data hold tens of thousands of clones, with roughly 89% observed a single time. Source: peripheral blood, taken before any cancer treatment. The receptors stem from a male donor at least 60 years old with stage III squamous cell lung carcinoma.

The CDR3 region has the DNA TGTGCCAGCAGTGCGCGGATTCGGTTGGGAGACACCATATATTTT. This encodes CASSARIRLGDTIYF. The V call is TRBV2, the J call TRBJ1-3; D not certain. The CDR3 sequence is 15 residues long. Per germline, CDR1 SNHLY and CDR2 FYNNEI. V shed 4 bases and J shed 8 bases, with 18 bases lying between them.

CDR3 region: CASSSGTGTTNEKLFF. CDR3 sequence (DNA): TGCGCCAGCAGCTCTGGGACAGGGACAACTAATGAAAAACTGTTTTTT. The chain has TRBV5-1 and TRBJ1-4, with 9 bases identical to TRBD1. Germline V gene sequence: CDR1 SGHRS, CDR2 YFSETQ. After removal of 3 bases from V and 0 bases from J, the junction contained 3 bases not matched to a gene. The CDR3 consists of 16 residues.

V usage is TRBV28 and J usage is TRBJ2-7; D not resolved. The CDR3 spans 11 residues. Trimming removed 3 bases at V and 3 bases at J, with 3 bases between. From germline, CDR1 is MDHEN and CDR2 SYDVKM. The CDR3 nucleotides are TGTGCCAGCAGTTTCAACTACGAGCAGTACTTC. Translation gives CASSFNYEQYF. Filled out from reference TRBV28 and TRBJ2-7, the complete variable domain reads DVKVTQSSRYLVKRTGEKVFLECVQDMDHENMFWYRQDPGLGLRLIYFSYDVKMKEKGDIPEGYSVSREKKERFSLILESASTNQTSMYLCASSFNYEQYFGPGTRLTVT.

V is TRBV19 and J is TRBJ1-5; tentative D call: TRBD1 (5 bases). Trimming pared 4 bases from V and 0 bases from J, leaving 13 bases between. There are 16 residues in the CDR3. Germline V lookup: CDR1 LNHDA, CDR2 SQIVND (reference sequence). CDR3 region: CASSKTGLDSNQPQHF. CDR3 DNA: TGTGCCAGTAGTAAAACAGGTTTGGATAGCAATCAGCCCCAGCATTTT.

This clone was seen just once. The chain has TRBV19 and TRBJ2-4; 11 bases agree with TRBD2. This CDR3 region has 19 residues. V trimming: 5 bases; J trimming: 1 base; junction bases outside the gene matches: 13. Germline V gene lookup returns CDR1 LNHDA and CDR2 SQIVND (reference sequence). CDR3 amino acids: CASSLSSGGTDMAKNIQYF. DNA for the CDR3: TGTGCCAGTAGTTTGTCTAGCGGGGGGACTGATATGGCCAAAAACATTCAGTACTTC.

V and J are TRBV5-1 and TRBJ2-7; D perhaps matches TRBD1 (5 bases). The CDR3 has 13 residues. Germline CDR1 reads SGHRS; CDR2 reads YFSETQ. Trimming took 4 bases from V and 3 from J, leaving 11 bases between them. CDR3 sequence: CASSHDSNYEQYF. The CDR3, as DNA: TGCGCCAGCAGCCATGACAGTAACTACGAGCAGTACTTC.

The chain is built from TRBV18 and TRBJ2-3; 10 nucleotides line up with TRBD2. Germline V gene sequence: CDR1 KGHSH, CDR2 LQKENI. Losses at the gene ends were 2 bases for V and 3 bases for J; bases not matched to a gene: 5. The CDR3 is made up of 16 amino acids. CDR3 protein: CASSPVLAGDTDTQYF. DNA of the CDR3: TGTGCCAGCTCACCAGTGCTAGCGGGGGATACAGATACGCAGTATTTT. The full variable domain, completed using reference TRBV18 and TRBJ2-3, is NAGVMQNPRHLVRRRGQEARLRCSPMKGHSHVYWYRQLPEEGLKFMVYLQKENIIDESGMPKERFSAEFPKEGPSILRIQQVVRGDSAAYFCASSPVLAGDTDTQYFGPGTRLTVL.

In this sample, this clone turned up once. This chain uses TRBV9 with TRBJ2-2, with D uncertain. The germline gives CDR1 SGDLS, CDR2 YYNGEE. This CDR3 spans 15 amino acids. V was cut by 0 bases and J by 4 bases, with 10 bases left in between. The CDR3 bases are TGTGCCAGCAGCGTAGCTAACAGTCTCACCGGGGAGCTGTTTTTT. Translation gives CASSVANSLTGELFF. Complete variable domain (other parts from reference TRBV9 and TRBJ2-2): DSGVTQTPKHLITATGQRVTLRCSPRSGDLSVYWYQQSLDQGLQFLIQYYNGEERAKGNILERFSAQQFPDLHSELNLSSLELGDSALYFCASSVANSLTGELFFGEGSRLTVL.

V usage is TRBV9 and J usage is TRBJ2-3, with no clear D. V was pared by 2 bases and J by 0 bases, with 7 bases between. Germline lookup yields CDR1 SGDLS and CDR2 YYNGEE. The CDR3 length is 14 residues. CDR3 in amino acids: CASSVDASTDTQYF. CDR3 bases: TGTGCCAGCAGCGTGGACGCTAGCACAGATACGCAGTATTTT.

This clone was counted once. The chain uses TRBV4-1 and TRBJ2-7; the D gene is possibly TRBD2 (6 bases). Germline CDR1 and CDR2: MGHRA and YSYEKL. V lost 2 bases and J 6 bases, leaving 20 bases between the germline ends. The CDR3 spans 16 residues. CDR3 in DNA: TGCGCCAGCAGCCAATTCGTTGGAGGGAGCCTGCTCGAGCAGTACTTC. Translated, it gives CASSQFVGGSLLEQYF.